What follows are 8 T cell receptor beta chains derived from one specimen sequenced in a study of shared clonotypes between healthy human individuals. Method: immunoSEQ multiplex PCR; TCRdb's copy keeps in-frame clones and lacks some. This sample has fewer than 1.6 million clones, with around 98.5% found just once. The source material was naive CD4+ T cells sorted from blood. Subset: CD45RA+ positively selected. The receptor set was obtained from a man under 40 in good health.

The rearrangement links TRBV19 to TRBJ2-7; 10 bases line up with TRBD2. CDR3 length: 16 residues. Germline CDR1 reads LNHDA; CDR2 reads SQIVND (reference sequence). V dropped 3 bases and J dropped 7; count of bases not matched to a gene: 12. CDR3 DNA sequence: TGTGCCAGTAGTATTTCTTCTAGCGGGAGAGGAAAAGAGCAGTACTTC. As protein: CASSISSSGRGKEQYF.

The chain couples TRBV28 to TRBJ2-7; a possible D gene is TRBD2 (5 bases). V was pared by 3 bases and J by 12 bases, with 18 bases between. CDR3 length: 13 residues. Looked up from germline, CDR1 is MDHEN and CDR2 is SYDVKM. CDR3 sequence reads: CASSFSTEGLGYF. The CDR3 region has the DNA TGTGCCAGCAGTTTTAGTACCGAAGGACTGGGGTACTTC.

The J gene is TRBJ2-1, the V gene TRBV10-3; D remains ambiguous. Trimming pared 8 bases from V and 0 bases from J, leaving 11 bases between. Germline V CDR1 and CDR2: ENHRY, SYGVKD. CDR3 size: 14 residues. The chain's CDR3 is CAIGYPSSYNEQFF. CDR3 coding DNA: TGTGCCATCGGATATCCCAGCTCCTACAATGAGCAGTTCTTC.

With regard to this clone: This sample includes further DNA sequences coding for the same CDR3. The CDR3 DNA is TGCGCCAGCAGCTTGGTACCCACAGATACGCAGTATTTT. It codes for CASSLVPTDTQYF. The V and J genes are TRBV5-1 and TRBJ2-3; no reliable D call. V was cut by 0 bases and J by 2 bases, with 4 bases left in between. The CDR3 has 13 residues. The germline V gene encodes CDR1 SGHRS and CDR2 YFSETQ.

This chain joins TRBV18 and TRBJ2-1; 10 bases match TRBD1. V gave up 4 bases and J gave up 5 bases; unmatched junction bases: 2. Germline V gene sequence: CDR1 KGHSH, CDR2 LQKENI. The CDR3 is 14 residues long. The CDR3: CASSLDRGNNEQFF. The CDR3 bases are TGTGCCAGCTCACTGGACAGGGGGAACAATGAGCAGTTCTTC.

The chain is built from TRBV6-1 and TRBJ2-7, with a possible D match to TRBD1 (6 bases). The CDR3 is 14 residues long. The germline V gene encodes CDR1 MNHNS and CDR2 SASEGT. V lost 2 bases and J lost 4, with 12 bases in between. The CDR3 DNA reads TGTGCCAGCAGTGAACGACAGGCGATTTACGAGCAGTACTTC. Translation: CASSERQAIYEQYF.

V usage is TRBV9 and J usage is TRBJ2-3; TRBD2 is a possible D gene (6 bases). Germline assignment: CDR1 SGDLS and CDR2 YYNGEE. The CDR3 sequence is 14 residues long. The germline V and J ends were trimmed by 1 base and 4 bases, with 10 bases remaining between them. CDR3: CASSVISGADTQYF. Here the CDR3 DNA reads TGTGCCAGCAGCGTAATCTCGGGAGCAGATACGCAGTATTTT. Full variable domain (remainder filled in from reference TRBV9 and TRBJ2-3): DSGVTQTPKHLITATGQRVTLRCSPRSGDLSVYWYQQSLDQGLQFLIQYYNGEERAKGNILERFSAQQFPDLHSELNLSSLELGDSALYFCASSVISGADTQYFGPGTRLTVL.

The gene calls are TRBV9 and TRBJ2-1, with 10 bases identical to TRBD2. CDR3 size: 16 residues. Germline-derived CDR1 and CDR2 are SGDLS and YYNGEE. V shed 4 bases, J shed 7 bases, and the junction held 11 bases outside the gene matches. CDR3 nucleotides: TGTGCCAGCAGCCCAGAAGCGGGAGGGCCAATGAATGAGCAGTTCTTC. Its translation is CASSPEAGGPMNEQFF.